The sequence of this T cell receptor (beta chain) was determined in a study of blood T cell repertoires in COVID-19. Study as a whole: Samples of COVID-19 (acute and convalescent) were obtained from the United States, Italy and Spain. Sources were T cells, B-cell-depleted T cells, or PBMCs; the material itself was cDNA or gDNA.

In its sample, this clone was seen a few times. Original analysis: Researchers report that nucleated cell counts were estimated from reference gene primer amplification. The assay was immunoSEQ multiplex PCR, and TCRdb's table has in-frame clones only and misses some. V, J and clone size are those of that table, while D and trimming were read from the DNA. In the table there are fewer than 40,000 clones, 80% of which are singletons. The CDR3 is 11 residues long. Germline-derived CDR1 and CDR2 are DFQATT and SNEGSKA (reference sequence). Between the trimmed V and J ends, which lost 1 base and 9 bases, there was a span of 9 bases.

The rearrangement links TRBV20-1 to TRBJ2-5; TRBD2 is a possible D gene (5 bases). The specimen sequenced was peripheral blood. The receptor was derived from a man older than 75 with active or convalescent COVID-19. The CDR3 is CSARAGSSQYF. CDR3 coding DNA: TGCAGTGCTAGAGCGGGATCGTCCCAGTACTTC.